This TCR beta chain was captured by sequencing in a study of cytomegalovirus exposure and HLA in healthy donors. In this sample, this clone turned up once. This CDR3 is built from 16 residues. Germline V gives CDR1 SEHNR, CDR2 FQNEAQ (reference sequence). Trimming took 5 bases from V and 3 from J, leaving 19 bases between them. The PCR employed 60 Vbeta primers together with 13 Jbeta primers. Here immunoSEQ multiplex PCR was the method, and the copy in TCRdb shows in-frame clones only, minus some. The sample includes roughly 170,000 clones, roughly 70% seen only once; the top ten take 1.5%. The TCR originated in a girl between 10 and 17 years old in good health and CMV-seronegative. The source material was PBMCs. The rearrangement uses TRBV7-9 and TRBJ1-1; TRBD1 is a possible D gene (5 bases). CDR3 region: CASSLGLDFRDTEAFF. The CDR3 DNA reads as TGTGCCAGCAGCCTGGGACTAGACTTTAGGGACACTGAAGCTTTCTTT. Based on the CDR3 plus reference TRBV7-9 and TRBJ1-1, the full variable domain is DTGVSQNPRHKITKRGQNVTFRCDPISEHNRLYWYRQTLGQGPEFLTYFQNEAQLEKSRLLSDRFSAERPKGSFSTLEIQRTEQGDSAMYLCASSLGLDFRDTEAFFGQGTRLTVV.